This T cell receptor beta chain derives from a study of human T cells and chemical hapten exposure. Overall study results and limits: There were significantly more large CDR3 similarity clusters among expanded TCRs than among controls. TCRs exceeding a frequency of 1 in 1000 stayed unchanged under DPC sensitization.

As concerns this clonotype: Antigen specificity is unknown. A junction end diverges from the germline sequence, so it may reflect a read error.

The CDR3 spans 13 residues. Germline CDR1 and CDR2: SEHNR and FQNEAQ (reference sequence). In TCRdb, the RACE reads were re-called with MiXCR into one record per CDR3 protein. The table lists some 150,000 distinct CDR3 sequences, 10% to 15% of them singletons. The sample's time point: patch test 2, 6 weeks after DPC sensitization. Treatment: therapeutic diphenylcyclopropenone sensitization with weekly scalp DPC. The genes are TRBV7-9 and TRBJ2-7, with 8 bases aligning to TRBD1. The receptor was derived from a woman between 45 and 65 years old with alopecia areata. Some clones in this sample may be carry-over from other donors' samples. The material sequenced was whole blood, taken in connection with sensitization to the hapten diphenylcyclopropenone (DPC). The CDR3 loop reads CASSAGQGRRLDF. The CDR3, as DNA: TGTGCCAGCAGCGCAGGACAGGGCCGAAGGCTGGACTTC.